This T cell receptor beta chain was observed in a study of shared clonotypes between healthy human individuals. Germline CDR1 is MDHEN and CDR2 is SYDVKM. V lost 6 bases and J lost 0, with 20 bases in between. The CDR3 has 17 amino acids. A CD45RA-negative memory subset and a CD45RA+ naive subset were separated from the CD4+ cells. Here immunoSEQ multiplex PCR was the method, and the copy in TCRdb shows in-frame clones only, minus some. The sample lists millions of clones, about 92% occurring once. The sample was naive CD4+ T cells from PBMCs. The subset here: CD45RA+ positively selected. The chain carries TRBV28 and TRBJ1-2, with D unclear. The sequence came from a man aged 18 to 35 in good health. Some clones in this sample may be carry-over from other donors' samples. DNA for the CDR3: TGTGCCAGCAGCCGCCCCGGACTGACTACGTCTAACTATGGCTACACCTTC. It yields the protein CASSRPGLTTSNYGYTF.